This T cell receptor (beta chain) stems from a study of esophageal squamous cell carcinoma under preoperative chemotherapy. The time point is: after preoperative PTX-NDP chemotherapy. The ends were cut back, 0 bases at V and 1 base at J, with 8 bases in the middle. The germline gives CDR1 MNHNS, CDR2 SASEGT. The CDR3 has 15 residues. TCRdb re-analysed the PCR reads in MiXCR, keeping a single row per CDR3 protein. The sample comprises 10,000 to 11,000 distinct CDR3 sequences, roughly 60% of which are singletons, and approximately 31% rests with the top ten. This specimen was taken from a patient given preoperative chemotherapy. V gene TRBV6-1 combines with J gene TRBJ2-3; the D gene is possibly TRBD1 (6 bases). This TCR was recovered from a human donor with esophageal squamous cell carcinoma. The donor label of this sample is uncertain. This CDR3 reads CASSEAAGGTDTQYF. CDR3 DNA sequence: TGTGCCAGCAGTGAAGCGGCAGGGGGCACAGATACGCAGTATTTT.